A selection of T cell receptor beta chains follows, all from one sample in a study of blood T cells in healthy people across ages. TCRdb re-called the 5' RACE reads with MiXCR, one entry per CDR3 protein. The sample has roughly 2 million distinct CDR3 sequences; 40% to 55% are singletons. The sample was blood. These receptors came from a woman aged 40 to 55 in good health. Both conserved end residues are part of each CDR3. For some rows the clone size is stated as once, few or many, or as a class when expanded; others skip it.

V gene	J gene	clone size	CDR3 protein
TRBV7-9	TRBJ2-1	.	CASSFRDRGQNEQFF
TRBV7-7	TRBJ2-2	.	CASSLVLGNTGELFF
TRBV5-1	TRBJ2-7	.	CASSPGPGWDYEQYF
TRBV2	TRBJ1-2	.	CASLGSGQGYLDTF
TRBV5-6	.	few	CASSLGSSWRGPQETQYF
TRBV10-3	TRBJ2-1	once	CAISESSGGSYNEQFF
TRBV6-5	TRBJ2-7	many	CASSYSRLSYEQYF
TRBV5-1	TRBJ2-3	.	CASSLGVNSDTQYF
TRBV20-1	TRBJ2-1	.	CSAIRQGDNEQFF
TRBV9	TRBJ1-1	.	CASSVLEALNTEAFF
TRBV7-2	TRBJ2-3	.	CASSFKGGPDTQYF
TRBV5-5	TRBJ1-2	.	CASSSKTANYGYTF
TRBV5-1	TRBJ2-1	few	CASSLTTGLINEQFF
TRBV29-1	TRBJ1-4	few	CSVVGTGNEKLFF
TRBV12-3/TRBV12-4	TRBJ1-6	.	CASSFRTSRVDNSPLHF
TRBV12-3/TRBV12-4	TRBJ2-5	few	CASSPLGPVETQYF
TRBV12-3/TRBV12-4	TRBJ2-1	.	CASSFHTLCNEQFF
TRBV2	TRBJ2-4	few	CASRNSVAKNIQYF
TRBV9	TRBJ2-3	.	CASTLRGRSTDTQYF
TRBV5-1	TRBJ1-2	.	CASSLEVMAGGGNGYTF
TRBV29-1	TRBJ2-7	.	CSVQGTTYEQYF